This T cell receptor beta chain is from a study of cytotoxic CD8 clonotypes in ibrutinib-treated CLL. The CDR3 consists of 13 residues. V lost 4 bases to trimming and J lost 7 bases, with 17 bases between them. Germline CDR1 GTSNPN, CDR2 SVGIG (reference sequence). Sequenced by immunoSEQ multiplex PCR; TCRdb stores in-frame clones only, minus some. The data show more than 45,000 clones, with over 65% seen just once and roughly 20% held by the top ten. The sequenced sample was PBMCs, obtained after 24 months of ibrutinib treatment. This receptor was taken from a human donor with chronic lymphocytic leukemia. V is TRBV30 and J is TRBJ2-7; D remains unclear. This CDR3 is CAWTQNRLQEQYF. DNA of the CDR3: TGTGCCTGGACACAGAATCGCCTCCAGGAGCAGTACTTC.